Listed below are T cell receptor beta chains from one sample, sequenced in a study of CD8+ T cells in alopecia areata. Sequencing was performed with immunoSEQ multiplex PCR; in TCRdb, only in-frame clones are kept and a portion is missing. This sample has about 270,000 clones; 50% to 75% occur once, and the top ten carry 0.9% to 0.95%. The material sequenced was CD4+ T cells sorted from blood, taken between weeks 51 and 52, from a patient treated with tofacitinib. The receptors were gathered from a human donor with alopecia areata. The conserved cysteine and the conserved F or W are not part of the CDR3 here.

J: TRBJ1-3
V: TRBV27
length: 12
CDR3: ASRITGGGNTIY

J: TRBJ1-4
V: TRBV5-1
length: 12
CDR3: ASSLSTRDEKLF

J: TRBJ2-7
V: TRBV9
length: 12
CDR3: ASSASAFTYEQY

J: TRBJ1-4
V: TRBV7-9
length: 13
CDR3: ASSLAKALNEKLF

J: TRBJ2-7
V: TRBV5-6
length: 10
CDR3: ASSLGLYEQY

J: TRBJ1-5
V: TRBV30
length: 12
CDR3: AWSPSSRNQPQH

J: TRBJ2-7
V: TRBV19
length: 13
CDR3: ASTRRAGAQYEQY

J: TRBJ1-5
V: TRBV19
length: 11
CDR3: ASSVFGNQPQH

J: TRBJ1-6
V: TRBV7-2
length: 12
CDR3: ASSSGQPNSPLH

J: TRBJ2-1
V: TRBV9
length: 13
CDR3: ASSVVFVGSNEQF

J: TRBJ2-1
V: TRBV11-2
length: 11
CDR3: ASSFPSYNEQF

J: TRBJ1-1
V: TRBV7-2
length: 13
CDR3: ASSPSIGQDPEAF

J: TRBJ2-1
V: TRBV29-1
length: 10
CDR3: SVDPRYNEQF

J: TRBJ2-3
V: TRBV20-1
length: 9
CDR3: SARGQDTQY

J: TRBJ1-1
V: TRBV25-1
length: 10
CDR3: ASKEGARKAF

J: TRBJ2-5
V: TRBV5-6
length: 11
CDR3: ASSRVRGETQY

J: TRBJ2-1
V: TRBV7-2
length: 9
CDR3: ASSEPGVQF